This TCR beta chain originates from a study of OX40 agonist ivuxolimab in advanced cancers. The assay was immunoSEQ multiplex PCR, and TCRdb's table has in-frame clones only and misses some. The sample shows about 51,000 clones, about 80% of them seen only once. This CDR3 is 11 amino acids long. Germline CDR1 reads ENHRY; CDR2 reads SYGVKD. Trimming removed 10 bases from V and 2 bases from J, with 5 bases in between. The chain uses TRBV10-3 and TRBJ2-2; D is uncertain. This TCR came from an adult with an advanced solid tumor such as melanoma, head and neck, liver or kidney cancer. The specimen was CD4+ or CD8+ T cells sorted from blood, collected in a trial of the OX40 agonist ivuxolimab. The CDR3 loop reads CATVNTGELFF. The CDR3 DNA is TGTGCCACCGTAAACACCGGGGAGCTGTTTTTT.